Listed below are T cell receptor beta chains from one sample, sequenced in a study of T cell responses to AZD1222 COVID-19 vaccine. The method was immunoSEQ multiplex PCR; TCRdb's version includes in-frame clones alone and lacks a portion of them. This table has around 140,000 clones, roughly nine tenths appearing once. The sample in question was peripheral blood, obtained 28 days after the second AZD1222 dose. The source is an adult who received the AZD1222 COVID-19 vaccine. Both conserved end residues are part of each CDR3. A D gene is named only where the DNA matches it firmly. Clone size, where shown, is once, few, many, or a class for clones that have expanded.

v_call: TRBV14
j_call: TRBJ2-5
clone_size: -
d_call: -
cdr3_aa: CASSQVFRSDSLEETQYF
cdr3_nt: TGTGCCAGCAGCCAAGTTTTTCGCTCGGACAGCTTGGAGGAGACCCAGTACTTC

v_call: TRBV24-1
j_call: TRBJ1-5
clone_size: -
d_call: -
cdr3_aa: CATSDAGAPQPQHF
cdr3_nt: TGTGCCACCAGTGATGCGGGGGCTCCTCAGCCCCAGCATTTT

v_call: TRBV21-1
j_call: TRBJ1-5
clone_size: once
d_call: -
cdr3_aa: CARNREGQPQHF
cdr3_nt: TGTGCCAGAAACAGGGAAGGGCAGCCCCAGCATTTT

v_call: TRBV14
j_call: TRBJ1-5
clone_size: -
d_call: -
cdr3_aa: CASSSGFNQPQHF
cdr3_nt: TGTGCCAGCAGCTCCGGATTCAATCAGCCCCAGCATTTT

v_call: TRBV14
j_call: TRBJ2-7
clone_size: few
d_call: -
cdr3_aa: CASSSSVRFYEQYF
cdr3_nt: TGTGCCAGCAGCTCCTCAGTGAGATTCTACGAGCAGTACTTC

v_call: TRBV7-2
j_call: TRBJ1-2
clone_size: -
d_call: -
cdr3_aa: CASSLDTVTSGYTF
cdr3_nt: TGTGCCAGCAGCTTAGATACCGTCACCTCTGGCTACACCTTC

v_call: TRBV15
j_call: TRBJ2-3
clone_size: -
d_call: TRBD2
cdr3_aa: CATSRGGGASDTQYF
cdr3_nt: TGTGCCACCAGCAGAGGCGGGGGGGCCTCAGATACGCAGTATTTT

v_call: TRBV19
j_call: TRBJ2-4
clone_size: -
d_call: -
cdr3_aa: CASTTGSDIQYF
cdr3_nt: TGTGCCAGTACTACAGGGTCGGACATTCAGTACTTC

v_call: TRBV7-6
j_call: TRBJ1-2
clone_size: -
d_call: -
cdr3_aa: CASSPQIRGSGYTF
cdr3_nt: TGTGCCAGCAGCCCACAGATTAGAGGGAGTGGCTACACCTTC

v_call: TRBV12-3/TRBV12-4
j_call: TRBJ2-2
clone_size: -
d_call: -
cdr3_aa: CASSTGVAGELFF
cdr3_nt: TGTGCCAGCAGCACCGGGGTTGCCGGGGAGCTGTTTTTT

v_call: TRBV19
j_call: TRBJ1-4
clone_size: -
d_call: TRBD1
cdr3_aa: CASNTGGNEKLFF
cdr3_nt: TGTGCCAGTAACACAGGGGGAAATGAAAAACTGTTTTTT

v_call: TRBV5-1
j_call: TRBJ1-1
clone_size: -
d_call: TRBD1
cdr3_aa: CASSFQGAHTEAFF
cdr3_nt: TGCGCCAGCAGCTTTCAGGGGGCGCACACTGAAGCTTTCTTT

v_call: TRBV6-1
j_call: TRBJ2-1
clone_size: -
d_call: -
cdr3_aa: CASSDPGQGKNEQFF
cdr3_nt: TGTGCCAGCAGTGACCCTGGGCAGGGGAAAAATGAGCAGTTCTTC

v_call: TRBV27
j_call: TRBJ2-5
clone_size: -
d_call: TRBD2
cdr3_aa: CASRKSGLAGGGTQYF
cdr3_nt: TGTGCCAGCAGGAAATCGGGACTAGCGGGAGGCGGGACCCAGTACTTC

v_call: TRBV2
j_call: TRBJ1-6
clone_size: -
d_call: -
cdr3_aa: CASSGPSGSPLHF
cdr3_nt: TGTGCCAGCAGCGGGCCTTCGGGTTCACCCCTCCACTTT

v_call: TRBV6-5
j_call: TRBJ1-1
clone_size: -
d_call: -
cdr3_aa: CASRRQQMNTEAFF
cdr3_nt: TGTGCCAGCAGACGACAGCAAATGAACACTGAAGCTTTCTTT

v_call: TRBV24-1
j_call: TRBJ1-5
clone_size: -
d_call: -
cdr3_aa: CATSEPGPNQPQHF
cdr3_nt: TGTGCCACCAGTGAACCCGGACCTAATCAGCCCCAGCATTTT

v_call: TRBV6-6
j_call: TRBJ1-1
clone_size: -
d_call: -
cdr3_aa: CASSRRNTEAFF
cdr3_nt: TGTGCCAGCAGTCGTCGGAACACTGAAGCTTTCTTT

v_call: TRBV29-1
j_call: TRBJ2-1
clone_size: -
d_call: TRBD2
cdr3_aa: CSVVAGGSSFNEQFF
cdr3_nt: TGCAGCGTAGTAGCGGGAGGCTCCTCCTTCAATGAGCAGTTCTTC

v_call: TRBV19
j_call: TRBJ2-5
clone_size: -
d_call: -
cdr3_aa: CASSPLRDLQETQYF
cdr3_nt: TGTGCCAGTAGTCCCCTACGGGACTTGCAAGAGACCCAGTACTTC

v_call: TRBV19
j_call: TRBJ2-5
clone_size: -
d_call: TRBD2
cdr3_aa: CASSAGLAGRETQYF
cdr3_nt: TGTGCCAGTAGTGCGGGACTAGCGGGACGGGAGACCCAGTACTTC

v_call: TRBV28
j_call: TRBJ2-1
clone_size: -
d_call: TRBD2
cdr3_aa: CASPPSGTSYNEQFF
cdr3_nt: TGTGCCAGCCCCCCTAGCGGGACTTCCTACAATGAGCAGTTCTTC

v_call: TRBV7-8
j_call: TRBJ1-6
clone_size: -
d_call: TRBD1
cdr3_aa: CASSLGTGRSNSPLHF
cdr3_nt: TGTGCCAGCAGCTTGGGGACAGGGAGGAGCAATTCACCCCTCCACTTT

v_call: TRBV2
j_call: TRBJ1-2
clone_size: -
d_call: TRBD1
cdr3_aa: CASSRKRVRQGTGNYGYTF
cdr3_nt: TGTGCCAGCAGCCGAAAGAGGGTCCGACAGGGGACGGGCAACTATGGCTACACCTTC

v_call: TRBV24-1
j_call: TRBJ1-3
clone_size: few
d_call: -
cdr3_aa: CATSSWPPDTAGRDSGNTIYF
cdr3_nt: TGTGCCACCAGTTCTTGGCCCCCTGACACGGCCGGTCGAGACTCTGGAAACACCATATATTTT

v_call: TRBV4-2
j_call: TRBJ1-5
clone_size: -
d_call: -
cdr3_aa: CASSQNGGAGQPQHF
cdr3_nt: TGTGCCAGCAGCCAAAATGGGGGCGCAGGTCAGCCCCAGCATTTT

v_call: TRBV18
j_call: TRBJ2-7
clone_size: -
d_call: TRBD2
cdr3_aa: CASSPNLAGYEQYF
cdr3_nt: TGTGCCAGCTCACCAAACCTAGCGGGCTACGAGCAGTACTTC

v_call: TRBV2
j_call: TRBJ1-3
clone_size: -
d_call: -
cdr3_aa: CASSKQGFGNTIYF
cdr3_nt: TGTGCCAGCAGTAAACAGGGCTTTGGAAACACCATATATTTT

v_call: TRBV18
j_call: TRBJ2-1
clone_size: -
d_call: -
cdr3_aa: CASSPADEQFF
cdr3_nt: TGTGCCAGCTCACCAGCAGATGAGCAGTTCTTC

v_call: TRBV6-5
j_call: TRBJ2-7
clone_size: -
d_call: -
cdr3_aa: CASSNNRGEQYF
cdr3_nt: TGTGCCAGCAGTAATAATAGGGGCGAGCAGTACTTC

v_call: TRBV19
j_call: TRBJ1-2
clone_size: -
d_call: TRBD1
cdr3_aa: CASTRAGTGTFYGYTF
cdr3_nt: TGTGCCAGTACCCGGGCAGGGACAGGGACCTTCTATGGCTACACCTTC

v_call: TRBV19
j_call: TRBJ1-1
clone_size: few
d_call: -
cdr3_aa: CASSIIEGTEAFF
cdr3_nt: TGTGCCAGTAGTATAATCGAGGGCACTGAAGCTTTCTTT

v_call: TRBV2
j_call: TRBJ1-6
clone_size: once
d_call: -
cdr3_aa: CASSGQNNNSPLHF
cdr3_nt: TGTGCCAGCAGTGGACAGAATAATAATTCACCCCTCCACTTT

v_call: TRBV7-2
j_call: TRBJ1-5
clone_size: -
d_call: TRBD1
cdr3_aa: CASSLQGAFQPQHF
cdr3_nt: TGTGCCAGCAGCTTACAGGGGGCATTTCAGCCCCAGCATTTT

v_call: TRBV28
j_call: TRBJ2-2
clone_size: few
d_call: TRBD2
cdr3_aa: CASSLIGLAGETGELFF
cdr3_nt: TGTGCCAGCAGTTTAATTGGACTAGCGGGGGAGACCGGGGAGCTGTTTTTT

v_call: TRBV14
j_call: TRBJ2-5
clone_size: -
d_call: TRBD2
cdr3_aa: CASSQGGLAGETQYF
cdr3_nt: TGTGCCAGCAGCCAAGGGGGACTAGCGGGAGAGACCCAGTACTTC

v_call: TRBV3-1/TRBV3-2
j_call: TRBJ2-2
clone_size: -
d_call: TRBD2
cdr3_aa: CASSLAGGRDTGELFF
cdr3_nt: TGTGCCAGCAGCCTAGCGGGAGGGCGGGACACCGGGGAGCTGTTTTTT

v_call: TRBV11-2
j_call: TRBJ1-3
clone_size: -
d_call: -
cdr3_aa: CASSFTGLLENTIYF
cdr3_nt: TGTGCCAGCAGCTTCACAGGGCTACTCGAAAACACCATATATTTT

v_call: TRBV7-9
j_call: TRBJ1-2
clone_size: few
d_call: -
cdr3_aa: CASSLTGTPNYGYTF
cdr3_nt: TGTGCCAGCAGCCTCACAGGGACGCCCAACTATGGCTACACCTTC

v_call: TRBV28
j_call: TRBJ1-5
clone_size: -
d_call: TRBD1
cdr3_aa: CASSLNGGGGNQPQHF
cdr3_nt: TGTGCCAGCAGTTTAAATGGAGGGGGCGGCAATCAGCCCCAGCATTTT

v_call: TRBV21-1
j_call: TRBJ1-1
clone_size: -
d_call: -
cdr3_aa: CASSKGLRSSGLGTFF
cdr3_nt: TGTGCCAGCAGCAAAGGCCTCCGGTCCAGCGGCTTGGGGACTTTCTTT

v_call: TRBV5-4
j_call: TRBJ1-2
clone_size: -
d_call: TRBD1
cdr3_aa: CASSRDRVTGGYTF
cdr3_nt: TGTGCCAGCAGCAGGGACAGGGTTACTGGAGGCTACACCTTC

v_call: TRBV11-2
j_call: TRBJ1-1
clone_size: once
d_call: -
cdr3_aa: CASSLEGVEVSMNTEAFF
cdr3_nt: TGTGCCAGCAGCTTAGAGGGGGTTGAGGTCTCGATGAACACTGAAGCTTTCTTT

v_call: TRBV6-4
j_call: TRBJ2-1
clone_size: once
d_call: -
cdr3_aa: CASSDSRDLTNEQFF
cdr3_nt: TGTGCCAGCAGTGACTCCCGGGATCTCACCAATGAGCAGTTCTTC

v_call: TRBV9
j_call: TRBJ2-5
clone_size: -
d_call: TRBD1
cdr3_aa: CASSAQGNPQETQYF
cdr3_nt: TGTGCCAGCAGCGCACAGGGGAACCCCCAAGAGACCCAGTACTTC

v_call: TRBV18
j_call: TRBJ2-3
clone_size: -
d_call: TRBD2
cdr3_aa: CASSPQLAGSTDTQYF
cdr3_nt: TGTGCCAGCTCACCACAGCTAGCGGGGAGCACAGATACGCAGTATTTT

v_call: TRBV9
j_call: TRBJ2-1
clone_size: -
d_call: TRBD2
cdr3_aa: CASSVERPGLADYNEQFF
cdr3_nt: TGTGCCAGCAGCGTCGAGCGTCCAGGACTAGCAGATTACAATGAGCAGTTCTTC

v_call: TRBV12-3/TRBV12-4
j_call: TRBJ1-4
clone_size: -
d_call: -
cdr3_aa: CASSPREKLFF
cdr3_nt: TGTGCCAGCAGCCCGAGGGAAAAACTGTTTTTT

v_call: TRBV19
j_call: TRBJ1-6
clone_size: -
d_call: TRBD1
cdr3_aa: CATKATGDKLGSSDYNSPLHF
cdr3_nt: TGTGCCACTAAAGCCACAGGGGACAAACTCGGAAGTTCAGACTATAATTCACCCCTCCACTTT

v_call: TRBV6-6
j_call: TRBJ1-2
clone_size: -
d_call: TRBD1
cdr3_aa: CASSVQGNYGYTF
cdr3_nt: TGTGCCAGCAGCGTACAGGGGAACTATGGCTACACCTTC

v_call: TRBV6-6
j_call: TRBJ2-3
clone_size: -
d_call: -
cdr3_aa: CASSYSSASTDTQYF
cdr3_nt: TGTGCCAGCAGTTACTCGAGCGCATCCACAGATACGCAGTATTTT

v_call: TRBV7-8
j_call: TRBJ1-6
clone_size: -
d_call: -
cdr3_aa: CASSGARDSPLHF
cdr3_nt: TGTGCCAGCAGCGGGGCCAGGGATTCACCCCTCCACTTT

v_call: TRBV27
j_call: TRBJ1-2
clone_size: -
d_call: TRBD1
cdr3_aa: CASRETGPNDGYTF
cdr3_nt: TGTGCCAGCAGAGAGACAGGGCCCAATGATGGCTACACCTTC

v_call: TRBV5-4
j_call: TRBJ1-6
clone_size: -
d_call: TRBD1
cdr3_aa: CASSLGGQGASPLHF
cdr3_nt: TGTGCCAGCAGCTTGGGGGGACAGGGGGCTTCACCCCTCCACTTT

v_call: TRBV19
j_call: TRBJ1-6
clone_size: -
d_call: -
cdr3_aa: CASTHKNSPLHF
cdr3_nt: TGTGCCAGTACACATAAGAATTCACCCCTCCACTTT

v_call: TRBV30
j_call: TRBJ2-3
clone_size: -
d_call: -
cdr3_aa: CAWSVPGGARSSTDTQYF
cdr3_nt: TGTGCCTGGAGTGTACCTGGGGGGGCCCGCTCTAGCACAGATACGCAGTATTTT

v_call: TRBV28
j_call: TRBJ2-1
clone_size: once
d_call: TRBD2
cdr3_aa: CASIAGGRLPNEQFF
cdr3_nt: TGTGCCAGTATAGCGGGGGGCCGACTCCCCAATGAGCAGTTCTTC

v_call: TRBV14
j_call: TRBJ2-7
clone_size: once
d_call: TRBD1
cdr3_aa: CASSHFRDRVYEQYF
cdr3_nt: TGTGCCAGCAGCCATTTCCGGGACAGGGTCTACGAGCAGTACTTC

v_call: TRBV6-4
j_call: TRBJ2-2
clone_size: -
d_call: -
cdr3_aa: CASSDGKARELFF
cdr3_nt: TGTGCCAGCAGTGACGGAAAAGCCAGGGAGCTGTTTTTT